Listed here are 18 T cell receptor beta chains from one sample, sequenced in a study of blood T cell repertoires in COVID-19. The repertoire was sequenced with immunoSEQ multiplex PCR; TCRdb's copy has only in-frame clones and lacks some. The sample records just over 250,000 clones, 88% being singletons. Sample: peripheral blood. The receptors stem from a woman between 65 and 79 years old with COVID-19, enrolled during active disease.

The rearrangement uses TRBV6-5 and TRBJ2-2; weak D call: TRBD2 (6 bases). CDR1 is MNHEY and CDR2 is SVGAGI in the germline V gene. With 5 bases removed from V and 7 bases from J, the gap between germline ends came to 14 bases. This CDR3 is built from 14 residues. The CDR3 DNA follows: TGTGCCAGCAGTAGGGACTGGCTGGGCGGGGAGCTGTTTTTT. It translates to CASSRDWLGGELFF.

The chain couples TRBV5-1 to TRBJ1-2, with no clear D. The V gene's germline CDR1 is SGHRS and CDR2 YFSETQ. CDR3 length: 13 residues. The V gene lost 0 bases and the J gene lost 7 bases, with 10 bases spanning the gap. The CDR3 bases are TGCGCCAGCAGCTTGGAGACTTCCGTTGGCTACACCTTC. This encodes CASSLETSVGYTF.

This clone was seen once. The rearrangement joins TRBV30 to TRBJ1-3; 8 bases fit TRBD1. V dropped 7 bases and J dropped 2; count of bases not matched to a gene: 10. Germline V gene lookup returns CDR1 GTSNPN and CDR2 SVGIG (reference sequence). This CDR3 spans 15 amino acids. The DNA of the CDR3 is TGTGCCTACGGACAGGGTGAAGGCGCTGGAAACACCATATATTTT. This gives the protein CAYGQGEGAGNTIYF.

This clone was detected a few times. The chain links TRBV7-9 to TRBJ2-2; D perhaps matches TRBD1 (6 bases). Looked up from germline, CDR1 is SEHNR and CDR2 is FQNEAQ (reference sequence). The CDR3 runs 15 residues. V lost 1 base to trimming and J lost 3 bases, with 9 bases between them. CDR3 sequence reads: CASSLGQAYTGELFF. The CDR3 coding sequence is TGTGCCAGCAGCTTAGGACAGGCTTACACCGGGGAGCTGTTTTTT.

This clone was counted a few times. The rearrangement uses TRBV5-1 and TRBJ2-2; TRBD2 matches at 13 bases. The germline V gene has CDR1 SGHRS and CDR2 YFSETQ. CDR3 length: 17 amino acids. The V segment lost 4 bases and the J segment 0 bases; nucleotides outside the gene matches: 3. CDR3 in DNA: TGCGCCAGCAGCCGGGGACTAGCGGGAACGAACACCGGGGAGCTGTTTTTT. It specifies CASSRGLAGTNTGELFF.

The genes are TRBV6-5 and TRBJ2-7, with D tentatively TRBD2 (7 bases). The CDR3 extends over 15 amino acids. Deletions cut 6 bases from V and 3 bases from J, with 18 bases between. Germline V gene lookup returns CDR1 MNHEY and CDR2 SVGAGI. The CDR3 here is CASRTAGAGYYEQYF. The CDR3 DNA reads TGTGCCAGCAGAACGGCGGGGGCCGGGTACTACGAGCAGTACTTC.

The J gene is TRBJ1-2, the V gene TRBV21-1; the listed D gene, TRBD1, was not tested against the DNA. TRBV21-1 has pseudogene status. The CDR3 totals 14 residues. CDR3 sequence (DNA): TGTGCCAGCACAATCAGGCCTACTAACTATGGCTACACCTTC. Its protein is CASTIRPTNYGYTF.

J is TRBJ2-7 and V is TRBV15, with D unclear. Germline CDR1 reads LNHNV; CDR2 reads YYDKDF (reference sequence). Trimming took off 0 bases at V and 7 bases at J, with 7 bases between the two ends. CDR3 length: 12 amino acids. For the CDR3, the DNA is TGTGCCACCAGCAGAGATAGTTGGGAGCAGTACTTC. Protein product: CATSRDSWEQYF.

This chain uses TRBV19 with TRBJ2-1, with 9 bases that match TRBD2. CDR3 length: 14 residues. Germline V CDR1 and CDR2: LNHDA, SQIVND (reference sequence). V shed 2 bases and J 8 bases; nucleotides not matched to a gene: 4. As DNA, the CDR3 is TGTGCCAGTAGTATACTAGCGGGACTGTATGAGCAGTTCTTC. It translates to CASSILAGLYEQFF.

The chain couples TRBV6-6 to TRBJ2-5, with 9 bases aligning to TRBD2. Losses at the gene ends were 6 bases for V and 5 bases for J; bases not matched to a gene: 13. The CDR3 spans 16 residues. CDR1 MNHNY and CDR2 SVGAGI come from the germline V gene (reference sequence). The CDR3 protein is CASSQVAGVEGETQYF. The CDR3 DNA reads TGTGCCAGCAGCCAGGTAGCGGGAGTGGAGGGGGAGACCCAGTACTTC.

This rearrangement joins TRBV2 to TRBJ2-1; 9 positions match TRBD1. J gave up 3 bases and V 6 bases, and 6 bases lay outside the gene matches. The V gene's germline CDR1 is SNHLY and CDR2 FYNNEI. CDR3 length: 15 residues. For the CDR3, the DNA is TGTGCCAGCAGGAAGACAGGGGGTGACTACAATGAGCAGTTCTTC. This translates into CASRKTGGDYNEQFF.

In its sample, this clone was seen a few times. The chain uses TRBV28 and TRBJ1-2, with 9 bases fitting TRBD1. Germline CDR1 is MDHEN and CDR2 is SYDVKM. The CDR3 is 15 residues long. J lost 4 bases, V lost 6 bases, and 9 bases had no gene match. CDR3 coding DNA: TGTGCCAGCAGGGAACAGGGGGCCGCAGGCTATGGCTACACCTTC. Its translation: CASREQGAAGYGYTF.

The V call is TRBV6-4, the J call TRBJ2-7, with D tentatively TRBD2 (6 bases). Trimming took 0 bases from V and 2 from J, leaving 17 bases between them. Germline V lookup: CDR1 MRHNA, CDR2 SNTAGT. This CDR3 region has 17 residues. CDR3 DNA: TGTGCCAGCAGTGACTCCCTCGGAGGGCCCGGAACCTACGAGCAGTACTTC. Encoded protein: CASSDSLGGPGTYEQYF.

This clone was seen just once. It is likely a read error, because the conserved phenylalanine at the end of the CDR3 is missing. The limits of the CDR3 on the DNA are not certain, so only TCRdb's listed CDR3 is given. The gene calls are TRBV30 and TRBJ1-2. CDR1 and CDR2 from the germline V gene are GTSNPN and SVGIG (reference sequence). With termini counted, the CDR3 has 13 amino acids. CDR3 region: CAWSPRLGLTQEP.

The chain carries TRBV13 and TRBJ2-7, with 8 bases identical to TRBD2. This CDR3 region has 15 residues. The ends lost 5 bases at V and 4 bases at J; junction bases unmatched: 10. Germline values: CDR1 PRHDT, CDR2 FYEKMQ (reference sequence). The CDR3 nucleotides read TGTGCCAGCAGCCCCCGGGGGGGGAGTGGTTACGAGCAGTACTTC. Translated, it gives CASSPRGGSGYEQYF.

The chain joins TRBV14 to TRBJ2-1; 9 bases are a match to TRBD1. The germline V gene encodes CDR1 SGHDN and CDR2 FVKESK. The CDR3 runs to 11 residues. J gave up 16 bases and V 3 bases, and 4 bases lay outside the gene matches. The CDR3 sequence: CASSQGQGYFF. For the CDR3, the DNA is TGTGCCAGCAGCCAGGGACAGGGTTACTTCTTC.

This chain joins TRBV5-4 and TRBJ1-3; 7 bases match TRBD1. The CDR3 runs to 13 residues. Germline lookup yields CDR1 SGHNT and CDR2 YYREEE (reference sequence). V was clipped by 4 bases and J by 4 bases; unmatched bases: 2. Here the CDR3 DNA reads TGTGCCAGCAGCGAGGGACAGGGAAACACCATATATTTT. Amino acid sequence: CASSEGQGNTIYF.

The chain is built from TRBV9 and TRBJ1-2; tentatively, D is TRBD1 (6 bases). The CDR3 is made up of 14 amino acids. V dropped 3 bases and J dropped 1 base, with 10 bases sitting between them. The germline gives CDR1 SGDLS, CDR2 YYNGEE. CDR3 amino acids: CASSAGTSNYGYTF. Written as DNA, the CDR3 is TGTGCCAGCAGCGCCGGGACAAGTAACTATGGCTACACCTTC.